This T cell receptor (beta chain) was captured in a study of blood T cell repertoires in COVID-19. Measured with immunoSEQ multiplex PCR; TCRdb has only the in-frame clones, and not every one. The table includes around 120,000 clones, around 86% detected once. CDR3 length: 16 residues. Germline CDR1 MNHEY, CDR2 SMNVEV (reference sequence). V lost 6 bases and J 0 bases, leaving 18 bases between the germline ends. The sequence was obtained from a man at least 80 years old with acute or convalescent COVID-19. This chain connects TRBV27 to TRBJ2-7; D not resolved. Sequencing was done on a sample of peripheral blood. CDR3 sequence (DNA): TGTGCCAGCAGAAGCTCGAACACAGAAAGCTCCTACGAGCAGTACTTC. It yields the protein CASRSSNTESSYEQYF.